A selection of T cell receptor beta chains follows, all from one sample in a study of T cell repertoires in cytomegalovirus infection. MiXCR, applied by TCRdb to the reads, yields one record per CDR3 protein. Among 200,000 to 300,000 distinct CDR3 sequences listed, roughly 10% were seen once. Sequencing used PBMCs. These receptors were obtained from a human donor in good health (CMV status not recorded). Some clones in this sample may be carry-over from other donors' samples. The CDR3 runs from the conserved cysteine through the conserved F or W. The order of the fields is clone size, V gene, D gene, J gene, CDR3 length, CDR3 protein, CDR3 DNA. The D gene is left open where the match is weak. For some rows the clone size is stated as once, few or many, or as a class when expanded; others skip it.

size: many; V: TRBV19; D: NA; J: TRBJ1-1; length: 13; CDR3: CASSIQGLGEAFF; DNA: TGTGCCAGTAGTATCCAGGGATTAGGTGAAGCTTTCTTT
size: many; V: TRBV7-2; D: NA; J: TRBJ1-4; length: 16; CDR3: CASSPEVHGGNEKLFF; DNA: TGTGCCAGCAGCCCCGAGGTTCATGGGGGGAATGAAAAACTGTTTTTT
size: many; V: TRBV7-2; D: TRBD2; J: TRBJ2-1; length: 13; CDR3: CASSLGTSGKQFF; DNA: TGTGCCAGCAGCTTAGGGACTAGCGGAAAACAGTTCTTC
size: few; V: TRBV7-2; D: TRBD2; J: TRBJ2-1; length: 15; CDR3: CASRPGTSVYNEQFF; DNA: TGTGCCAGCAGGCCCGGGACTAGTGTCTACAATGAGCAGTTCTTC
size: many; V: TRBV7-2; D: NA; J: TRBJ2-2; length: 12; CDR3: CASSPYGRELFF; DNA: TGTGCCAGCAGTCCTTATGGACGGGAGCTGTTTTTT
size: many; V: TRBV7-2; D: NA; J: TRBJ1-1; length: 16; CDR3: CASSLELIRLNTEAFF; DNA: TGTGCCAGCAGCTTAGAACTGATAAGGCTGAACACTGAAGCTTTCTTT
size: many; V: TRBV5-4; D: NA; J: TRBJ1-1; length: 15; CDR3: CASSLDGHPNTEAFF; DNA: TGTGCCAGCAGCTTGGACGGACACCCGAACACTGAAGCTTTCTTT
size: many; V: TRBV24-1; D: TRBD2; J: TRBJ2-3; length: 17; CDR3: CATSDFSGGPGTDTQYF; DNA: TGTGCCACCAGTGATTTTAGCGGGGGACCAGGCACAGATACGCAGTATTTT
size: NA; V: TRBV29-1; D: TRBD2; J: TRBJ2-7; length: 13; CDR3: CSVAGTSGIEQYF; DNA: TGCAGCGTCGCTGGGACTAGCGGGATTGAGCAGTACTTC
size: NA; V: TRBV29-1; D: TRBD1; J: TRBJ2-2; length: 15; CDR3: CSVGVRGLDTGELFF; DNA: TGCAGCGTTGGCGTCAGGGGGCTGGACACCGGGGAGCTGTTTTTT
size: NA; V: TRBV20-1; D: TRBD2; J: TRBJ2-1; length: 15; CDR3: CSASRLAGTYNEQFF; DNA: TGCAGTGCTAGTAGACTAGCGGGAACCTACAATGAGCAGTTCTTC
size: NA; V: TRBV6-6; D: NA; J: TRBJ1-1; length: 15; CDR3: CASSYSMTENTEAFF; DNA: TGTGCCAGCAGTTACTCGATGACGGAGAACACTGAAGCTTTCTTT
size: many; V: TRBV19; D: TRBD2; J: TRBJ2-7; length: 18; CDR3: CASSEPRTSGSRSYEQYF; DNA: TGTGCCAGTAGTGAACCAAGGACTAGCGGGAGTCGTTCCTACGAGCAGTACTTC
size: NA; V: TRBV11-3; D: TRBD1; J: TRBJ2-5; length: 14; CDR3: CASSLRGPQETQYF; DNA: TGTGCCAGCAGCTTGAGGGGGCCCCAAGAGACCCAGTACTTC
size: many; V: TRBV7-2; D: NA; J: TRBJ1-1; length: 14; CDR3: CASSPQGKGTEAFF; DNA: TGTGCCAGCAGCCCACAGGGAAAGGGCACTGAAGCTTTCTTT
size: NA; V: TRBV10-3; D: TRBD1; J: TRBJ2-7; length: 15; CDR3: CAISGGTGGKDEQYF; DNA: TGTGCCATCAGTGGTGGGACAGGGGGCAAGGACGAGCAGTACTTC
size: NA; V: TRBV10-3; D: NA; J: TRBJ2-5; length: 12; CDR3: CAISVAGETQYF; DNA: TGTGCCATCAGTGTGGCAGGAGAGACCCAGTACTTC
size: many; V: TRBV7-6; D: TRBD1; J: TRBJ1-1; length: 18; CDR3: CASSLRLRDRPLRTEAFF; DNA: TGTGCCAGCAGCTTGAGGCTAAGGGACAGGCCCCTGAGAACTGAAGCTTTCTTT
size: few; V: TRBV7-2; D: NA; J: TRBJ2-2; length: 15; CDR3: CASSLAGRNTGELFF; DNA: TGTGCCAGCAGCTTAGCGGGTCGGAACACCGGGGAGCTGTTTTTT
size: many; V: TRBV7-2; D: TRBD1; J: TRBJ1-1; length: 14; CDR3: CASRWTGRRTEAFF; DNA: TGTGCCAGCAGATGGACAGGGAGGCGAACTGAAGCTTTCTTT
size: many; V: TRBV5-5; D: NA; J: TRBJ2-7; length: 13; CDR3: CASSSHRSYEQYF; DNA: TGTGCCAGCAGCTCCCACCGTAGCTACGAGCAGTACTTC
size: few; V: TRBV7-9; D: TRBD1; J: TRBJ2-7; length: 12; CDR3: CASSLQGAGQYF; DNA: TGTGCCAGCAGCTTACAGGGGGCTGGGCAGTACTTC
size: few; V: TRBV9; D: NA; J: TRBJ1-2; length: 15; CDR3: CASSNLDSGRRGYTF; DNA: TGTGCCAGCAGCAACCTCGACAGTGGACGAAGAGGCTACACCTTC
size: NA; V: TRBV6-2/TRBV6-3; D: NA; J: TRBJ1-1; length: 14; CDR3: CASGGGARITEAFF; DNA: TGTGCCAGCGGGGGGGGGGCAAGGATCACTGAAGCTTTCTTT
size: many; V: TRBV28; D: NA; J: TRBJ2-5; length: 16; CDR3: CASSFGDRREGKTQYF; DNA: TGTGCCAGCAGTTTCGGGGACAGGCGGGAGGGGAAGACCCAGTACTTC
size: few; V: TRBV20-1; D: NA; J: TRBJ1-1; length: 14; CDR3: CSAPFGGINTEAFF; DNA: TGCAGTGCTCCTTTTGGGGGAATAAACACTGAAGCTTTCTTT
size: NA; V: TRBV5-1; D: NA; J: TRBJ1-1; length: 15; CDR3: CASSLAGRDNTEAFF; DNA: TGCGCCAGCAGCTTGGCTGGCAGGGATAACACTGAAGCTTTCTTT